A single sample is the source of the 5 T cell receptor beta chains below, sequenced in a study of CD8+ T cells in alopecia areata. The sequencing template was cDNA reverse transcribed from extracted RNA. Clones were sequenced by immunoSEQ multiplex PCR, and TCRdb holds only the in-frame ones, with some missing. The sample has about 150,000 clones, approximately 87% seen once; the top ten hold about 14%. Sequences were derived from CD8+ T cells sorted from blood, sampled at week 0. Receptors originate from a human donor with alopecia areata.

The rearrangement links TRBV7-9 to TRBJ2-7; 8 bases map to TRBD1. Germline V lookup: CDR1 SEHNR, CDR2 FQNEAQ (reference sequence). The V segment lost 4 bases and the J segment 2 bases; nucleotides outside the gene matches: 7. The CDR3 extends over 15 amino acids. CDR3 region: CASSSRTGWPYEQYF. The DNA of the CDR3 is TGTGCCAGCAGCTCCCGGACAGGGTGGCCCTACGAGCAGTACTTC. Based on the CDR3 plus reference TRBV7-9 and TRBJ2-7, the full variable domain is DTGVSQNPRHKITKRGQNVTFRCDPISEHNRLYWYRQTLGQGPEFLTYFQNEAQLEKSRLLSDRFSAERPKGSFSTLEIQRTEQGDSAMYLCASSSRTGWPYEQYFGPGTRLTVT.

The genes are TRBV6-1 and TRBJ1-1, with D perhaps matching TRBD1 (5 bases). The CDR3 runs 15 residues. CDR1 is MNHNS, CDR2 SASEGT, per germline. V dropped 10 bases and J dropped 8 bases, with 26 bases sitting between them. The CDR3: CAITPVRGDDKEAFF. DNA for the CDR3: TGTGCCATCACCCCGGTACGGGGCGACGATAAGGAAGCTTTCTTT.

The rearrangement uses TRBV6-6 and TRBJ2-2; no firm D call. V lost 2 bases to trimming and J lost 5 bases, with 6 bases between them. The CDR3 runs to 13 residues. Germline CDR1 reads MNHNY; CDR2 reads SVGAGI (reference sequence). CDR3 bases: TGTGCCAGCAGTTACACAAGGACCGGGGAGCTGTTTTTT. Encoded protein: CASSYTRTGELFF.

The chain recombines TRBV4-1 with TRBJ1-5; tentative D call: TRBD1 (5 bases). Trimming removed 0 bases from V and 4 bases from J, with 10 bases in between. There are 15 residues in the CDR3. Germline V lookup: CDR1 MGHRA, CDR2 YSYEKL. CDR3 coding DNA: TGCGCCAGCAGCCAAGATAGGGACCCTAATCAGCCCCAGCATTTT. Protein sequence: CASSQDRDPNQPQHF.

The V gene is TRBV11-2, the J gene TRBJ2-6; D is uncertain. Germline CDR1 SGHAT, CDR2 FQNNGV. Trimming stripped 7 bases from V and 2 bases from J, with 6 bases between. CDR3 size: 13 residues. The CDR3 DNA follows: TGTGCCAGCAACCGTCCTGGGGCCAACGTCCTGACTTTC. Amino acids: CASNRPGANVLTF.